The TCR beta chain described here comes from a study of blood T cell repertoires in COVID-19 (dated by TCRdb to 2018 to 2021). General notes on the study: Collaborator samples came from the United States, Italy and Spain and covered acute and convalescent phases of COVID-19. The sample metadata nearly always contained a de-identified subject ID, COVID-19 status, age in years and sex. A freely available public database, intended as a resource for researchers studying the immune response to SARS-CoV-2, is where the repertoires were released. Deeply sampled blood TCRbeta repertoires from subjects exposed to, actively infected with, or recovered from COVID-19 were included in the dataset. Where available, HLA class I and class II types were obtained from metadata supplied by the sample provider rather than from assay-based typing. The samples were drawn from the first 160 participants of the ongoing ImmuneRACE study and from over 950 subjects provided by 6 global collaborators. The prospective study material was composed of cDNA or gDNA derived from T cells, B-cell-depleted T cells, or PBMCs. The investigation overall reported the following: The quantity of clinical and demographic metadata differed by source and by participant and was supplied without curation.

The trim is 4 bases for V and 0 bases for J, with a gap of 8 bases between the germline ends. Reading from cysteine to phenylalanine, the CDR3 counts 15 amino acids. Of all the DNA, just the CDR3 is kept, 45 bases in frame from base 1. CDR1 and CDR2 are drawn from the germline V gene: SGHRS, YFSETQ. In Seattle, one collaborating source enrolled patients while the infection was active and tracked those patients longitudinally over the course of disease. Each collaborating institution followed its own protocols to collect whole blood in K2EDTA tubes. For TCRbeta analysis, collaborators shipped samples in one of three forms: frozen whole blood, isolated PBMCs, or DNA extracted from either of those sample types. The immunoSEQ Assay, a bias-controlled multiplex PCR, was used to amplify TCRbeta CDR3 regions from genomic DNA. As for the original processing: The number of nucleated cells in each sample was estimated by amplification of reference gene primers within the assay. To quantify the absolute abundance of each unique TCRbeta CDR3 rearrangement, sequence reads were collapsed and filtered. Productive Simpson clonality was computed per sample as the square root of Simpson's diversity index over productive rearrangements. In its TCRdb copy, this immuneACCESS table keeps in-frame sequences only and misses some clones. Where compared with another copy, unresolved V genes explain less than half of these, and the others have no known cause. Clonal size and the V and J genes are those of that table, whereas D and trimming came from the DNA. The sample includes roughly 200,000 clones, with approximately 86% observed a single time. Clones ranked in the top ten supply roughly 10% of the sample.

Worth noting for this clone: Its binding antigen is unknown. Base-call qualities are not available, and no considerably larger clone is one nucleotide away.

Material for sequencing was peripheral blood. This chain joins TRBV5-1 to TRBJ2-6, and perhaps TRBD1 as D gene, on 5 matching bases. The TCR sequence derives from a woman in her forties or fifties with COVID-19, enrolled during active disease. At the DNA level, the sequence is TGCGCCAGCAGCGATCAGGGCTCTGGGGCCAACGTCCTGACTTTC. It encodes CASSDQGSGANVLTF.